One and the same sample provided the 27 T cell receptor beta chains below, sequenced in a study of patients and donors after allogeneic stem cell transplantation. Each CDR3 protein gets one entry after TCRdb re-called the RT-PCR reads with MiXCR. The sample yields 87,000 or so distinct CDR3 sequences, around 5% seen once. Material: blood, either unsorted or a sorted T cell fraction (not recorded which). Receptors originate from a human donor who was either an allogeneic HSCT recipient or a stem cell or donor lymphocyte infusion donor (not recorded which). It is not recorded whose cells these are; they may come from a transplant donor.

This clonotype occurred many times. The chain has TRBV18 and TRBJ1-2, with D perhaps matching TRBD1 (5 bases). Germline lookup yields CDR1 KGHSH and CDR2 LQKENI. CDR3 length: 13 amino acids. Trimming shortened V by 6 bases and J by 3 bases, and 11 bases separated the two germline ends. CDR3 DNA sequence: TGTGCCAGCTCGCCGGACACCGACTATGGCTACACCTTC. This gives the protein CASSPDTDYGYTF.

This clonotype was detected many times. V gene TRBV5-1 combines with J gene TRBJ2-7, with 9 nucleotides matching TRBD2. Germline trimming cut 5 bases from V and 2 bases from J; bases unmatched to any gene: 5. The CDR3 contains 14 residues. Germline CDR1 and CDR2: SGHRS and YFSETQ. The CDR3 DNA is TGCGCCAGCAGTTTAGCGGGAGACGCCTACGAGCAGTACTTC. Encoded protein: CASSLAGDAYEQYF. The variable domain in full, completed from reference TRBV5-1 and TRBJ2-7, reads KAGVTQTPRYLIKTRGQQVTLSCSPISGHRSVSWYQQTPGQGLQFLFEYFSETQRNKGNFPGRFSGRQFSNSRSEMNVSTLELGDSALYLCASSLAGDAYEQYFGPGTRLTVT.

This clonotype has at least ten counts. V is TRBV29-1 and J is TRBJ1-1; 7 bases match TRBD1. V lost 5 bases and J lost 4; bases outside the gene matches: 10. The CDR3 runs 14 residues. CDR1 SQVTM and CDR2 ANQGSEA come from the germline V gene. In nucleotides, the CDR3 is TGCAGCGTTTACGACAGGGCTCGGAGCACTGAAGCTTTCTTT. It specifies CSVYDRARSTEAFF.

V is TRBV28 and J is TRBJ1-4; unclear D gene. The V end was cut by 6 bases, the J end by 0 bases, with 8 bases between. This CDR3 contains 14 residues. Germline CDR1 reads MDHEN; CDR2 reads SYDVKM. CDR3 loop: CASSVVPTNEKLFF. The CDR3 DNA follows: TGTGCCAGCAGCGTAGTTCCAACTAATGAAAAACTGTTTTTT.

This clonotype was counted only a few times. The chain is built from TRBV20-1 and TRBJ2-3; a possible D gene is TRBD2 (5 bases). V lost 7 bases to trimming and J lost 9 bases, with 20 bases between them. The germline V gene encodes CDR1 DFQATT and CDR2 SNEGSKA (reference sequence). This CDR3 has 13 residues. Written as DNA, the CDR3 is TGCAGTGTCCCGAATCCGGGGAAAGGAACGCAGTATTTT. As protein: CSVPNPGKGTQYF.

Ten or more counts support this clonotype. J is TRBJ2-3 and V is TRBV5-5; 9 bases agree with TRBD2. V shed 1 base and J 0 bases; nucleotides not matched to a gene: 6. CDR1 and CDR2 from the germline V gene are SGHKS and YYEKEE (reference sequence). The CDR3 length is 17 residues. Here the CDR3 DNA reads TGTGCCAGCAGCTTGATCGGACTAGCGACTAGCACAGATACGCAGTATTTT. Its protein product is CASSLIGLATSTDTQYF. Filled out from reference TRBV5-5 and TRBJ2-3, the complete variable domain reads DAGVTQSPTHLIKTRGQQVTLRCSPISGHKSVSWYQQVLGQGPQFIFQYYEKEERGRGNFPDRFSARQFPNYSSELNVNALLLGDSALYLCASSLIGLATSTDTQYFGPGTRLTVL.

This clonotype was seen a few times. The chain uses TRBV6-1 and TRBJ1-5; D remains ambiguous. Germline-derived CDR1 and CDR2 are MNHNS and SASEGT. The V end lost 6 bases, the J end lost 1 base, and 7 bases lay between the germline ends. The CDR3 contains 13 residues. The CDR3 here is CASRDASNQPQHF. The CDR3 DNA reads TGTGCCAGCAGGGACGCCAGCAATCAGCCCCAGCATTTT.

J is TRBJ1-2 and V is TRBV19; D gene uncertain. CDR3 length: 13 residues. Germline values: CDR1 LNHDA, CDR2 SQIVND (reference sequence). The V gene lost 7 bases and the J gene lost 8 bases, with 17 bases spanning the gap. The CDR3 nucleotides read TGTGCCAGTACACGATGGGATGGTGGAGGCTACACCTTC. It specifies CASTRWDGGGYTF.

This clonotype was counted at least ten times. V and J are TRBV6-1 and TRBJ2-2; D uncertain. Trimming shortened V by 8 bases and J by 1 base, and 8 bases separated the two germline ends. Germline V gene sequence: CDR1 MNHNS, CDR2 SASEGT. The CDR3 runs 13 residues. The DNA of the CDR3 is TGTGCCAGCTTCACGGGGAACACCGGGGAGCTGTTTTTT. It yields the protein CASFTGNTGELFF.

This clonotype occurred many times. The V gene is TRBV28, the J gene TRBJ1-1, with D possibly matching TRBD1 (6 bases). Per germline, CDR1 MDHEN and CDR2 SYDVKM. V shed 4 bases and J shed 1 base, with 13 bases lying between them. The CDR3 contains 15 residues. This CDR3 is CASSSQGRSNTEAFF. The CDR3 region has the DNA TGTGCCAGCAGTTCACAGGGAAGATCGAACACTGAAGCTTTCTTT.

This clonotype was picked up many times. The chain has TRBV11-2 and TRBJ1-1; D is ambiguous. The CDR3 is 14 residues long. From germline, CDR1 is SGHAT and CDR2 FQNNGV. V lost 1 base to trimming and J lost 6 bases, with 12 bases between them. The CDR3 DNA is TGTGCCAGCAGCTTAGGCCTCCTTGTATCTGAAGCTTTCTTT. This sequence encodes CASSLGLLVSEAFF.

This clonotype was seen ten or more times. The chain employs TRBV20-1 and TRBJ2-1, with TRBD2 identical over 11 bases. The CDR3 runs 19 residues. The ends lost 0 bases at V and 2 bases at J; junction bases unmatched: 12. Germline V gives CDR1 DFQATT, CDR2 SNEGSKA (reference sequence). CDR3 region: CSARDIETSGIFTYNEQFF. The CDR3 DNA sequence: TGCAGTGCTAGAGATATTGAGACTAGCGGGATATTCACCTACAATGAGCAGTTCTTC.

This clonotype has just a few counts. The chain combines TRBV7-3 with TRBJ2-3, with D perhaps matching TRBD1 or TRBD2 (5 bases each). V was clipped by 3 bases and J by 2 bases, with 9 bases between them. Germline lookup yields CDR1 SGHTA and CDR2 FQGTGA. The CDR3 runs 14 residues. The CDR3 bases are TGTGCCAGCAGCTTTCGAGGGGACACAGATACGCAGTATTTT. Protein: CASSFRGDTDTQYF.

This clonotype has a count of ten or more. The rearrangement uses TRBV3-1 and TRBJ2-3, with D possibly TRBD2 on 5 matching bases. Trimming removed 4 bases at V and 1 base at J, with 6 bases between. Germline lookup yields CDR1 LGHDT and CDR2 YNNKEL (reference sequence). This CDR3 has 13 amino acids. The DNA for the CDR3 is TGTGCCAGCAGCCGAGCGGGCACAGATACGCAGTATTTT. Translation gives CASSRAGTDTQYF.

This clonotype was seen repeatedly, ten times or more. The chain combines TRBV9 with TRBJ2-5; 7 bases are a match to TRBD1. The germline CDR1 and CDR2 sequences are SGDLS and YYNGEE. The length of the CDR3 is 15 residues. J lost 5 bases, V lost 3 bases, and 10 bases had no gene match. CDR3 sequence: CASSGGLRGLETQYF. The CDR3 bases are TGTGCCAGCAGCGGAGGGCTTAGGGGGCTCGAGACCCAGTACTTC.

This clonotype was seen repeatedly, ten times or more. CDR3 protein: CASSGPGAREQYF. CDR3 coding DNA: TGTGCCAGCAGTGGTCCGGGGGCGAGGGAGCAGTACTTC. The rearrangement links TRBV2 to TRBJ2-7; D possibly uses TRBD1 or TRBD2 (6 bases each). Trimming stripped 4 bases from V and 7 bases from J, with 14 bases between. The length of the CDR3 is 13 residues. The germline CDR1 and CDR2 sequences are SNHLY and FYNNEI.

The table lists this clonotype with many counts. CDR3 DNA: TGTGCCAGCAGCCAAGGGGGAGGGGTCAACTATGGCTACACCTTC. Amino acids: CASSQGGGVNYGYTF. This sequence joins TRBV4-2 and TRBJ1-2; weak D call: TRBD1 (5 bases). Germline V gene lookup returns CDR1 LGHNA and CDR2 YNFKEQ. This CDR3 spans 15 amino acids. Trimming took off 1 base at V and 2 bases at J, with 11 bases between the two ends.

This clonotype was found many times. The chain employs TRBV6-1 and TRBJ2-1, with D possibly being TRBD2 (7 bases). V lost 6 bases to trimming and J lost 0 bases, with 21 bases between them. Germline V gene lookup returns CDR1 MNHNS and CDR2 SASEGT. This CDR3 is 18 amino acids long. The CDR3 loop is CASRPSPGGGGSYNEQFF. As DNA, the CDR3 is TGTGCCAGCAGACCGAGCCCGGGGGGCGGGGGCTCCTACAATGAGCAGTTCTTC.

This clonotype was counted many times. The chain employs TRBV5-1 and TRBJ2-1; 8 nucleotides align to TRBD2. After removal of 3 bases from V and 4 bases from J, the junction contained 6 bases not matched to a gene. Germline V lookup: CDR1 SGHRS, CDR2 YFSETQ. The length of the CDR3 is 15 residues. CDR3 region: CASSSLAGSYNEQFF. CDR3 sequence (DNA): TGCGCCAGCAGCTCCTTAGCGGGATCTTACAATGAGCAGTTCTTC.

This clonotype was seen at least ten times. The rearrangement links TRBV9 to TRBJ2-4; no clear D gene. The germline V gene has CDR1 SGDLS and CDR2 YYNGEE. The CDR3 is 12 residues long. The ends were cut back, 3 bases at V and 7 bases at J, with 8 bases in the middle. CDR3 protein: CASSGNLNIQYF. Here the CDR3 DNA reads TGTGCCAGCAGCGGGAATCTCAACATTCAGTACTTC.

This clonotype was counted many times. This chain uses TRBV20-1 with TRBJ2-7, with D possibly called TRBD1 or TRBD2 (5 bases each). Germline V CDR1 and CDR2: DFQATT, SNEGSKA (reference sequence). The V gene lost 5 bases and the J gene lost 7 bases, with 12 bases spanning the gap. The CDR3 is 11 residues long. CDR3 nucleotides: TGCAGTGCTGTGGGACCCTGGGAGCAGTACTTC. Its protein is CSAVGPWEQYF.

The gene calls are TRBV12-5 and TRBJ2-5; no definite D call. This CDR3 has 13 residues. V lost 4 bases and J 5 bases, leaving 11 bases between the germline ends. Germline-derived CDR1 and CDR2 are LGHNT and FRNRAP. The CDR3, as DNA: TGTGCTAGTGGTTCTACCCTGAGGGAGACCCAGTACTTC. The encoded protein is CASGSTLRETQYF.

This clonotype appeared a few times. The chain is built from TRBV7-9 and TRBJ2-1; D gene unclear. From germline, CDR1 is SEHNR and CDR2 FQNEAQ (reference sequence). CDR3 length equals 12 residues. V dropped 5 bases and J dropped 4 bases, with 6 bases sitting between them. The CDR3 sequence: CASSPAYNEQFF. In DNA form, the CDR3 reads TGTGCCAGCAGCCCCGCATACAATGAGCAGTTCTTC.

CDR3 residues: CASSPSLAGGRFNEQFF. The CDR3 DNA sequence: TGTGCCAGCAGCCCATCGTTAGCGGGGGGGCGCTTCAATGAGCAGTTCTTC. The chain combines TRBV7-3 with TRBJ2-1, with TRBD2 identical over 11 bases. The CDR3 is made up of 17 amino acids. The germline V gene has CDR1 SGHTA and CDR2 FQGTGA. With 5 bases clipped from V and 6 bases from J, the junction kept 12 bases outside the gene matches.

The table lists this clonotype with many counts. The chain carries TRBV20-1 and TRBJ2-2; possibly TRBD1 for D (5 bases). V shed 1 base and J shed 1 base, with 10 bases lying between them. The length of the CDR3 is 15 residues. Per the germline V gene, CDR1 is DFQATT and CDR2 is SNEGSKA (reference sequence). CDR3 in DNA: TGCAGTGCTAGAGTGCAGGGCTGGAACACCGGGGAGCTGTTTTTT. It is translated as CSARVQGWNTGELFF.

This clonotype was counted many times. The chain is built from TRBV20-1 and TRBJ2-7; D unresolved. Per germline, CDR1 DFQATT and CDR2 SNEGSKA (reference sequence). CDR3 length: 14 residues. V gave up 2 bases and J gave up 2 bases, with 13 bases separating them. In DNA form, the CDR3 reads TGCAGTGCTAGAACGGACGCCCAAGCCTACGAGCAGTACTTC. Its protein product is CSARTDAQAYEQYF.

V is TRBV6-5 and J is TRBJ2-7, with D maybe TRBD2 (5 bases). Germline loops: CDR1 MNHEY, CDR2 SVGAGI. Trimming removed 0 bases at V and 7 bases at J, with 13 bases between. CDR3 length: 14 amino acids. The CDR3 DNA sequence: TGTGCCAGCAGTTACTCGAGGACTTCCCTTGAGCAGTACTTC. As protein: CASSYSRTSLEQYF.